This T cell receptor beta chain appears in the sequencing data of a study of T cells in women clearing cervical HPV infection. Study at large: Control women cleared a single incident HPV16 infection within 12 months.

TCRdb's copy holds only in-frame clones and misses some; the assay was immunoSEQ multiplex PCR. The table gives around 28,000 clones; the top ten clones make up approximately 3% of it. CDR1 is MNHNS, CDR2 SASEGT, per germline. The CDR3 is 13 amino acids. The ends were cut back, 2 bases at V and 7 bases at J, with 8 bases in the middle. A word on this clone: The read finishes 3 residues shy of the CDR3 end, and the germline J gene is used to complete it.

The source material was blood buffy coat. The TCR originated in a woman between 18 and 70 years old with a cervical HPV16 infection that either progressed to CIN3+ or cleared (not recorded which). The V gene is TRBV6-1, the J gene TRBJ2-2, with D tentatively TRBD2 (5 bases). The CDR3 sequence: CASSERGGGELFF. The part of the CDR3 DNA that was read is TGTGCCAGCAGTGAACGGGGTGGCGGGGAG.